A single sample is the source of the 28 T cell receptor beta chains below, sequenced in a study of shared clonotypes between healthy human individuals. Profiled with immunoSEQ multiplex PCR; TCRdb holds only in-frame clones, not every one. The sample has millions of clones, 95% seen once. The sample taken for sequencing was naive CD4+ T cells sorted from blood. Subset reported: CD45RA+ positively selected. These receptors were obtained from a man younger than 35 in good health.

The rearrangement joins TRBV14 to TRBJ2-3; tentatively, D is TRBD1 (6 bases). V was clipped by 1 base and J by 7 bases, with 15 bases between them. Germline V gene sequence: CDR1 SGHDN, CDR2 FVKESK. The CDR3 totals 15 residues. The CDR3 sequence is CASSQGLRGMHTQYF. Here the CDR3 DNA reads TGTGCCAGCAGCCAAGGTTTAAGGGGGATGCATACGCAGTATTTT.

Of note for this clone: The same CDR3 arises from other DNA sequences in this sample as well. This chain links TRBV30 with TRBJ2-3; tentatively, D is TRBD1 (6 bases). Per germline, CDR1 GTSNPN and CDR2 SVGIG (reference sequence). V was clipped by 0 bases and J by 0 bases, with 10 bases between them. The CDR3 totals 15 residues. The CDR3 coding sequence is TGTGCCTGGAGTGTTTCAGGGGCTAGCACAGATACGCAGTATTTT. It is translated as CAWSVSGASTDTQYF. Looking up the rest from reference TRBV30 and TRBJ2-3 gives the full variable domain: SQTIHQWPATLVQPVGSPLSLECTVEGTSNPNLYWYRQAAGRGLQLLFYSVGIGQISSEVPQNLSASRPQDRQFILSSKKLLLSDSGFYLCAWSVSGASTDTQYFGPGTRLTVL.

The chain combines TRBV18 with TRBJ2-7; D gene uncertain. The CDR3 is 14 amino acids. Trimming removed 0 bases from V and 7 bases from J, with 13 bases in between. Germline-derived CDR1 and CDR2 are KGHSH and LQKENI. The DNA for the CDR3 is TGTGCCAGCTCACCACCGGGTCTCCCGGCGGAGCAGTACTTC. Translation gives CASSPPGLPAEQYF.

The chain has TRBV29-1 and TRBJ2-3, with D unresolved. The CDR3 extends over 11 amino acids. The V gene lost 3 bases and the J gene lost 5 bases, with 6 bases spanning the gap. In germline, CDR1 is SQVTM, CDR2 ANQGSEA. CDR3 DNA sequence: TGCAGCGTTGACCGCGGAGATACGCAGTATTTT. Protein product: CSVDRGDTQYF.

The J gene is TRBJ2-5, the V gene TRBV28; D possibly matches TRBD1 or TRBD2 (5 bases each). The CDR3 totals 16 residues. V was cut by 4 bases and J by 0 bases, with 15 bases left in between. Germline V CDR1 and CDR2: MDHEN, SYDVKM. CDR3 nucleotide sequence: TGTGCCAGCAGTTGGGGGTCCAGAGTTTACCAAGAGACCCAGTACTTC. Translating it yields CASSWGSRVYQETQYF.

In regard to this clone: This same CDR3 is encoded by further DNA sequences in the sample. This sequence joins TRBV28 and TRBJ1-1; no definite D call. The ends were cut back, 6 bases at V and 1 base at J, with 9 bases in the middle. Per germline, CDR1 MDHEN and CDR2 SYDVKM. This CDR3 is 13 amino acids long. DNA for the CDR3: TGTGCCAGCAGCCGCCGGGGGAACACTGAAGCTTTCTTT. Translation gives CASSRRGNTEAFF. Combining the CDR3 with reference TRBV28 and TRBJ1-1 gives the whole variable domain DVKVTQSSRYLVKRTGEKVFLECVQDMDHENMFWYRQDPGLGLRLIYFSYDVKMKEKGDIPEGYSVSREKKERFSLILESASTNQTSMYLCASSRRGNTEAFFGQGTRLTVV.

The chain is built from TRBV11-2 and TRBJ2-4; either TRBD1 or TRBD2 may fit D (6 bases each). V shed 1 base and J shed 2 bases, with 12 bases lying between them. Germline V gene sequence: CDR1 SGHAT, CDR2 FQNNGV. CDR3 length: 16 amino acids. The CDR3 DNA reads as TGTGCCAGCAGCTTAGCCGGGGGCGGGACCAAAAACATTCAGTACTTC. Translation: CASSLAGGGTKNIQYF.

The rearrangement links TRBV4-3 to TRBJ1-6; D possibly corresponds to TRBD1 (5 bases). The ends were cut back, 6 bases at V and 3 bases at J, with 12 bases in the middle. From germline, CDR1 is LGHNA and CDR2 YSLEER. The CDR3 has 15 residues. The CDR3: CASRGEDHYNSPLHF. The CDR3 coding sequence is TGCGCCAGCAGGGGGGAGGACCACTATAATTCACCCCTCCACTTT.

CDR3 region: CASSERDQFYNEQFF. The CDR3 bases are TGTGCCAGCAGCGAACGTGATCAATTTTACAATGAGCAGTTCTTC. This chain connects TRBV7-8 to TRBJ2-1; D is unresolved. Germline CDR1 is SGHVS and CDR2 is FQNEAQ. The germline V and J ends were trimmed by 5 bases and 4 bases, with 15 bases remaining between them. The CDR3 runs to 15 residues.

A remark on this clone: Other DNA sequences in the sample encode the same CDR3. The CDR3: CASSLGQGFGYTF. DNA for the CDR3: TGTGCCAGCAGCTTAGGACAGGGCTTTGGCTACACCTTC. V gene TRBV7-9 combines with J gene TRBJ1-2, with 7 bases lining up with TRBD1. The CDR3 length is 13 residues. CDR1 and CDR2 (germline): SEHNR, FQNEAQ (reference sequence). With V trimmed by 1 base and J by 7 bases, 3 bases remained unmatched.

This clone was recorded only once. V usage is TRBV10-2 and J usage is TRBJ1-5; 8 bases line up with TRBD1. This CDR3 spans 14 amino acids. CDR1 and CDR2 (germline): WSHSY, SAAADI. V was clipped by 5 bases and J by 4 bases; unmatched bases: 4. Written as DNA, the CDR3 is TGCGCCAGCAGTACCGGACAGGGAAATCAGCCCCAGCATTTT. Translation: CASSTGQGNQPQHF.

V usage is TRBV5-1 and J usage is TRBJ2-2; D is undetermined. The CDR3 runs to 13 residues. Per germline, CDR1 SGHRS and CDR2 YFSETQ. V lost 0 bases, J lost 6 bases, and 6 bases lay in between. CDR3 coding DNA: TGCGCCAGCAGCTTGGACGGATCCGGGGAGCTGTTTTTT. This codes for CASSLDGSGELFF.

This CDR3 is CASSYPPVATQYF. CDR3 nucleotide sequence: TGTGCCAGCAGTTACCCGCCCGTGGCGACCCAGTACTTC. The rearrangement joins TRBV6-5 to TRBJ2-5, with D hard to call. The length of the CDR3 is 13 residues. Germline CDR1 is MNHEY and CDR2 is SVGAGI. V lost 2 bases and J lost 7, with 11 bases in between.

V is TRBV2 and J is TRBJ1-1, with D possibly being TRBD1 (6 bases). The germline V gene has CDR1 SNHLY and CDR2 FYNNEI. This CDR3 has 11 residues. V was clipped by 2 bases and J by 10 bases, with 8 bases between them. The DNA of the CDR3 is TGTGCCAGCAGTGAACTGGACAGAGCTTTCTTT. Translating gives CASSELDRAFF.

The gene calls are TRBV14 and TRBJ2-5; either TRBD1 or TRBD2 may supply D (5 bases each). Looked up from germline, CDR1 is SGHDN and CDR2 is FVKESK. This CDR3 comprises 15 residues. Trimming took 1 base from V and 7 from J, leaving 16 bases between them. CDR3 sequence reads: CASSQAAGTFGTQYF. Written as DNA, the CDR3 is TGTGCCAGCAGCCAAGCGGCAGGGACCTTTGGGACCCAGTACTTC.

This chain joins TRBV7-2 and TRBJ1-3; TRBD1 agrees at 8 bases. CDR3 length: 16 residues. Losses at the gene ends were 5 bases for V and 0 bases for J; bases not matched to a gene: 6. The V gene's germline CDR1 is SGHTA and CDR2 FQGNSA. In DNA form, the CDR3 reads TGTGCCAGCAGCATCCGGGACAGGCCCTCTGGAAACACCATATATTTT. Translating gives CASSIRDRPSGNTIYF.

This clone has just one count. This chain connects TRBV2 to TRBJ2-7; 7 bases are a match to TRBD2. J was trimmed by 7 bases and V by 4 bases; bases with no gene match: 7. Germline lookup yields CDR1 SNHLY and CDR2 FYNNEI. This CDR3 comprises 13 residues. Here the CDR3 DNA reads TGTGCCAGCAGTGTTCTCGAAGCGGGAGAGCAGTACTTC. Translating gives CASSVLEAGEQYF.

This chain links TRBV19 with TRBJ1-4, with unresolved D. The ends were cut back, 1 base at V and 4 bases at J, with 13 bases in the middle. Looked up from germline, CDR1 is LNHDA and CDR2 is SQIVND (reference sequence). The length of the CDR3 is 16 residues. The CDR3 nucleotides read TGTGCCAGTAGTATAGGCCCAGGCTGGCTTAATGAAAAACTGTTTTTT. Amino acids: CASSIGPGWLNEKLFF.

This rearrangement joins TRBV29-1 to TRBJ1-4; maybe TRBD1 (6 bases). CDR1 SQVTM and CDR2 ANQGSEA come from the germline V gene. Trimming cost V 7 bases and J 8 bases, with 14 bases left between them. The CDR3 consists of 12 residues. The CDR3 region has the DNA TGCAGCGCCCTCGCAACAGGGGAAAAACTGTTTTTT. It yields the protein CSALATGEKLFF.

This rearrangement joins TRBV5-4 to TRBJ2-5; 12 nucleotides match TRBD1. The germline V gene has CDR1 SGHNT and CDR2 YYREEE (reference sequence). CDR3 size: 16 residues. Trimming removed 3 bases from V and 5 bases from J; junction bases left unmatched: 8. CDR3 residues: CASSSTGQGASETQYF. The CDR3 DNA is TGTGCCAGCAGCTCAACGGGACAGGGGGCTTCGGAGACCCAGTACTTC.

CDR3 protein: CASSLVLAPANEQFF. CDR3 coding DNA: TGCGCCAGCAGCTTGGTTCTAGCGCCGGCCAATGAGCAGTTCTTC. This chain links TRBV5-1 with TRBJ2-1; maybe TRBD2 (6 bases). Trimming stripped 0 bases from V and 6 bases from J, with 13 bases between. The CDR3 has 15 residues. Germline assignment: CDR1 SGHRS and CDR2 YFSETQ.

The chain is built from TRBV9 and TRBJ1-3; the match to TRBD1 covers 9 bases. V lost 3 bases, J lost 0 bases, and 4 bases stayed unmatched. The CDR3 loop spans 16 amino acids. Germline V gene sequence: CDR1 SGDLS, CDR2 YYNGEE. The CDR3 spells CASSAGTGNSGNTIYF. Written as DNA, the CDR3 is TGTGCCAGCAGCGCCGGGACAGGGAACTCTGGAAACACCATATATTTT.

Comments on this clone: The sample holds other DNA sequences that translate to the same CDR3. This chain connects TRBV2 to TRBJ2-3; D remains unclear. In germline, CDR1 is SNHLY, CDR2 FYNNEI. V was clipped by 6 bases and J by 2 bases, with 9 bases between them. The CDR3 loop spans 13 amino acids. CDR3: CASSRENTDTQYF. The CDR3 nucleotides read TGTGCCAGCAGCAGAGAAAACACAGATACGCAGTATTTT.

This CDR3 reads CASSVDNRPTYEQYF. The CDR3 region has the DNA TGTGCCAGCAGCGTAGATAACAGACCCACCTACGAGCAGTACTTC. This chain joins TRBV9 and TRBJ2-7; unclear D gene. This CDR3 comprises 15 residues. V was trimmed by 0 bases and J by 2 bases, leaving 12 bases between them. The germline V gene encodes CDR1 SGDLS and CDR2 YYNGEE.

This rearrangement joins TRBV7-6 to TRBJ2-3; possible D gene TRBD2, 6 bases. The ends were cut back, 6 bases at V and 0 bases at J, with 10 bases in the middle. CDR3 length equals 14 residues. Germline assignment: CDR1 SGHVS and CDR2 FNYEAQ. The CDR3 nucleotides read TGTGCCAGCAGACCCGCGGGGAGCACAGATACGCAGTATTTT. This gives the protein CASRPAGSTDTQYF.

The chain couples TRBV6-1 to TRBJ1-1; possible D gene TRBD1, 5 bases. Trimming pared 5 bases from V and 5 bases from J, leaving 12 bases between. The CDR3 covers 13 residues. The germline gives CDR1 MNHNS, CDR2 SASEGT. DNA for the CDR3: TGTGCCAGCAGTCCAGGGTTGCGAACTGAAGCTTTCTTT. Amino acids: CASSPGLRTEAFF.

The V and J genes are TRBV29-1 and TRBJ2-3; D perhaps matches TRBD1 (6 bases). This CDR3 comprises 15 residues. Germline CDR1 SQVTM, CDR2 ANQGSEA. The V and J ends lost 4 bases and 2 bases respectively, with 16 bases between them. DNA for the CDR3: TGCAGCGTTGTCCAACAGGGAACTGCCACAGATACGCAGTATTTT. It yields the protein CSVVQQGTATDTQYF.

This clone has a single count. The chain carries TRBV18 and TRBJ1-4, with D maybe TRBD1 (6 bases). This CDR3 has 16 residues. The V gene's germline CDR1 is KGHSH and CDR2 LQKENI. V lost 3 bases, J lost 7 bases, and 18 bases lay in between. In nucleotides, the CDR3 is TGTGCCAGCTCACCCAATCAGCAGGGGAGCGGTGAAAAACTGTTTTTT. It is translated as CASSPNQQGSGEKLFF. The full variable domain, rest sourced from reference TRBV18 and TRBJ1-4, is NAGVMQNPRHLVRRRGQEARLRCSPMKGHSHVYWYRQLPEEGLKFMVYLQKENIIDESGMPKERFSAEFPKEGPSILRIQQVVRGDSAAYFCASSPNQQGSGEKLFFGSGTQLSVL.